Following are 25 T cell receptor beta chains from one sample sequenced in a study of T cell responses to AZD1222 COVID-19 vaccine. Clones were sequenced by immunoSEQ multiplex PCR, and TCRdb holds only the in-frame ones, with some missing. The sample yields about 120,000 clones, 70% to 90% seen once. The source material was peripheral blood, sampled on day 0 of AZD1222 vaccination. The receptors derive from an adult in good health.

This chain uses TRBV27 with TRBJ2-3; D possibly corresponds to TRBD2 (5 bases). The germline V gene encodes CDR1 MNHEY and CDR2 SMNVEV (reference sequence). V lost 3 bases to trimming and J lost 5 bases, with 21 bases between them. The CDR3 contains 17 residues. In nucleotides, the CDR3 is TGTGCCAGCAGTTTCCAACCCCCGGGCCCCCGGGGAGATACGCAGTATTTT. Its protein is CASSFQPPGPRGDTQYF.

The chain has TRBV11-3 and TRBJ2-2; the match to TRBD1 covers 10 bases. Losses at the gene ends were 5 bases for V and 7 bases for J; bases not matched to a gene: 4. The CDR3 is 14 amino acids. The germline gives CDR1 SGHNT, CDR2 YENEEA. The CDR3, as DNA: TGTGCCAGCAGCCCCGGGACAGGGGACGGGGAGCTGTTTTTT. This translates into CASSPGTGDGELFF.

The rearrangement uses TRBV5-1 and TRBJ2-3, with 7 bases lining up with TRBD1. The length of the CDR3 is 15 residues. Germline-derived CDR1 and CDR2 are SGHRS and YFSETQ. J gave up 5 bases and V 7 bases, and 13 bases lay outside the gene matches. The CDR3 sequence: CASRVDGAGGDTQYF. In DNA form, the CDR3 reads TGCGCCAGCCGCGTGGACGGGGCAGGGGGAGATACGCAGTATTTT.

V and J are TRBV27 and TRBJ2-7, with D unclear. This CDR3 comprises 15 residues. CDR1 and CDR2 (germline): MNHEY, SMNVEV (reference sequence). Trimming left V 3 bases short and J 0 bases short, with 12 bases between. The CDR3 region has the DNA TGTGCCAGCAGTTTCAGTTGGCAGCCCTCCTACGAGCAGTACTTC. Encoded protein: CASSFSWQPSYEQYF.

This chain connects TRBV19 to TRBJ1-1; the match to TRBD1 covers 8 bases. This CDR3 has 14 amino acids. With V trimmed by 5 bases and J by 4 bases, 6 bases remained unmatched. Germline loops: CDR1 LNHDA, CDR2 SQIVND (reference sequence). CDR3 loop: CASSSQGASTEAFF. CDR3 in DNA: TGTGCCAGTAGTTCCCAGGGGGCTAGCACTGAAGCTTTCTTT.

The chain carries TRBV27 and TRBJ2-5; no clear D gene. The germline gives CDR1 MNHEY, CDR2 SMNVEV (reference sequence). Trimming removed 6 bases from V and 4 bases from J, with 12 bases in between. This CDR3 region has 13 residues. CDR3 amino acids: CASSGRVGETQYF. The CDR3 DNA reads as TGTGCCAGCAGCGGACGGGTAGGAGAGACCCAGTACTTC.

This chain links TRBV6-5 with TRBJ1-5; 9 nucleotides match TRBD1. CDR3 length equals 15 residues. With V trimmed by 5 bases and J by 5 bases, 7 bases remained unmatched. Germline loops: CDR1 MNHEY, CDR2 SVGAGI. The CDR3 bases are TGTGCCAGCAGTCCGGGACAGGGAACCCATCAGCCCCAGCATTTT. Encoded protein: CASSPGQGTHQPQHF.

This chain connects TRBV5-1 to TRBJ1-2, with 7 nucleotides matching TRBD1. In germline, CDR1 is SGHRS, CDR2 YFSETQ. The CDR3 length is 14 residues. After removal of 0 bases from V and 4 bases from J, the junction contained 3 bases not matched to a gene. Here the CDR3 reads CASSLVSGGYGYTF. The CDR3 nucleotides read TGCGCCAGCAGCTTGGTCTCAGGGGGCTATGGCTACACCTTC. Combining the CDR3 with reference TRBV5-1 and TRBJ1-2 gives the whole variable domain KAGVTQTPRYLIKTRGQQVTLSCSPISGHRSVSWYQQTPGQGLQFLFEYFSETQRNKGNFPGRFSGRQFSNSRSEMNVSTLELGDSALYLCASSLVSGGYGYTFGSGTRLTVV.

V is TRBV29-1 and J is TRBJ1-1; D is unresolved. The CDR3 spans 15 residues. The ends were cut back, 3 bases at V and 0 bases at J, with 14 bases in the middle. Germline CDR1 and CDR2: SQVTM and ANQGSEA. This CDR3 is CSVDVRGGLNTEAFF. For the CDR3, the DNA is TGCAGCGTTGACGTCCGGGGAGGATTGAACACTGAAGCTTTCTTT. The whole variable domain, filled in from reference TRBV29-1 and TRBJ1-1, reads SAVISQKPSRDICQRGTSLTIQCQVDSQVTMMFWYRQQPGQSLTLIATANQGSEATYESGFVIDKFPISRPNLTFSTLTVSNMSPEDSSIYLCSVDVRGGLNTEAFFGQGTRLTVV.

This clone is labeled medium-sized. The chain has TRBV28 and TRBJ2-7; D tentatively reads TRBD1 or TRBD2 (5 bases each). The CDR3 runs to 13 residues. Germline CDR1 and CDR2: MDHEN and SYDVKM. Trimming removed 0 bases at V and 5 bases at J, with 8 bases between. The CDR3: CASSLWRGDEQYF. The CDR3 coding sequence is TGTGCCAGCAGTTTATGGAGGGGTGACGAGCAGTACTTC. Full variable domain (rest looked up from reference TRBV28 and TRBJ2-7): DVKVTQSSRYLVKRTGEKVFLECVQDMDHENMFWYRQDPGLGLRLIYFSYDVKMKEKGDIPEGYSVSREKKERFSLILESASTNQTSMYLCASSLWRGDEQYFGPGTRLTVT.

DNA of the CDR3: TGTGCCAGCAGTGCTACAGGCGGGAGATGGGGAGAGCAGTACTTC. This codes for CASSATGGRWGEQYF. The rearrangement uses TRBV7-9 and TRBJ2-7, with TRBD2 matching 7 bases. The CDR3 sequence is 15 residues long. Germline loops: CDR1 SEHNR, CDR2 FQNEAQ (reference sequence). With V trimmed by 6 bases and J by 7 bases, 15 bases remained unmatched.

The chain employs TRBV19 and TRBJ1-5; a possible D gene is TRBD1 (5 bases). V was pared by 3 bases and J by 4 bases, with 13 bases between. Germline V lookup: CDR1 LNHDA, CDR2 SQIVND (reference sequence). CDR3 length equals 15 residues. CDR3: CASSIWGVQNQPQHF. In DNA, the CDR3 is TGTGCCAGTAGTATTTGGGGGGTCCAAAATCAGCCCCAGCATTTT.

V and J are TRBV7-9 and TRBJ2-3; weak D call: TRBD2 (6 bases). The CDR3 extends over 16 amino acids. V shed 5 bases and J shed 4 bases, with 19 bases lying between them. The germline gives CDR1 SEHNR, CDR2 FQNEAQ (reference sequence). CDR3 amino acids: CASSAAGGTPADTQYF. CDR3 sequence (DNA): TGTGCCAGCAGCGCCGCGGGCGGGACTCCCGCAGATACGCAGTATTTT.

In this sample, this clone turned up once. The chain is built from TRBV9 and TRBJ2-1, with TRBD2 matching over 8 bases. The V gene's germline CDR1 is SGDLS and CDR2 YYNGEE. Unmatched junction bases numbered 5, after V lost 3 bases and J lost 0 bases. The CDR3 extends over 16 amino acids. The CDR3 coding sequence is TGTGCCAGCAGCGGGACTAGCCCTAGCTCCTACAATGAGCAGTTCTTC. It yields the protein CASSGTSPSSYNEQFF.

The chain is built from TRBV7-2 and TRBJ2-2; weak D call: TRBD2 (6 bases). The CDR3 loop spans 14 amino acids. The germline V gene encodes CDR1 SGHTA and CDR2 FQGNSA. V gave up 5 bases and J gave up 3 bases, with 10 bases separating them. CDR3 region: CASSPGGDTGELFF. CDR3 sequence (DNA): TGTGCCAGCAGCCCAGGAGGGGACACCGGGGAGCTGTTTTTT.

This clone was seen a single time. This chain connects TRBV18 to TRBJ2-1, with D perhaps matching TRBD1 (6 bases). CDR3 length: 20 residues. With 3 bases removed from V and 0 bases from J, the gap between germline ends came to 24 bases. Germline V gene sequence: CDR1 KGHSH, CDR2 LQKENI. The CDR3 DNA follows: TGTGCCAGCTCACCGGTTCTGTCAGGGGTGAGTTTGTCCTCCTACAATGAGCAGTTCTTC. Translating gives CASSPVLSGVSLSSYNEQFF.

This clone was picked up one time. The chain links TRBV5-4 to TRBJ1-2, with a possible D match to TRBD1 (5 bases). V was clipped by 3 bases and J by 6 bases, with 9 bases between them. The germline V gene has CDR1 SGHNT and CDR2 YYREEE (reference sequence). This CDR3 has 12 amino acids. The CDR3 is CASSSRADGYTF. The CDR3 DNA reads TGTGCCAGCAGCTCCAGGGCGGATGGCTACACCTTC.

The chain employs TRBV27 and TRBJ1-3, with D unclear. CDR3 length: 16 amino acids. V dropped 5 bases and J dropped 0 bases, with 14 bases sitting between them. Germline values: CDR1 MNHEY, CDR2 SMNVEV (reference sequence). In nucleotides, the CDR3 is TGTGCCAGCAGTGGAAGGGCTTCAAGCTCTGGAAACACCATATATTTT. Encoded protein: CASSGRASSSGNTIYF.

The chain has TRBV27 and TRBJ1-5; 8 bases are a match to TRBD1. The ends lost 6 bases at V and 2 bases at J; junction bases unmatched: 6. CDR3 length: 15 residues. The germline V gene has CDR1 MNHEY and CDR2 SMNVEV (reference sequence). Here the CDR3 reads CASRSTGGRNQPQHF. In nucleotides, the CDR3 is TGTGCCAGCAGATCCACAGGGGGGCGCAATCAGCCCCAGCATTTT.

The chain links TRBV29-1 to TRBJ2-7, with a tentative D call TRBD2 (5 bases). V was cut by 4 bases and J by 0 bases, with 7 bases left in between. Germline V gives CDR1 SQVTM, CDR2 ANQGSEA. CDR3 size: 12 residues. In nucleotides, the CDR3 is TGCAGCGTTGGAGCGGTCTCCTACGAGCAGTACTTC. This codes for CSVGAVSYEQYF.

V usage is TRBV30 and J usage is TRBJ2-7; TRBD2 matches at 7 bases. The CDR3 is 15 residues long. J lost 6 bases, V lost 1 base, and 12 bases had no gene match. CDR1 is GTSNPN, CDR2 SVGIG, per germline (reference sequence). The CDR3 sequence is CAWSGAAGVLPEQYF. DNA for the CDR3: TGTGCCTGGAGTGGAGCGGCGGGAGTCCTACCCGAGCAGTACTTC.

This chain uses TRBV5-1 with TRBJ1-5, with TRBD1 identical over 8 bases. The germline V gene encodes CDR1 SGHRS and CDR2 YFSETQ. V lost 3 bases and J lost 3; bases outside the gene matches: 5. This CDR3 is 15 amino acids long. CDR3 protein: CASSSGQGPNQPQHF. In DNA, the CDR3 is TGCGCCAGCAGCTCTGGACAGGGTCCCAATCAGCCCCAGCATTTT.

The chain links TRBV28 to TRBJ2-1; TRBD2 might be the D (5 bases). Germline V CDR1 and CDR2: MDHEN, SYDVKM. With 3 bases removed from V and 0 bases from J, the gap between germline ends came to 9 bases. CDR3 length: 15 amino acids. CDR3 in amino acids: CASSLRELSYNEQFF. The CDR3 nucleotides read TGTGCCAGCAGTTTGAGGGAACTCTCCTACAATGAGCAGTTCTTC.

The J gene is TRBJ2-5, the V gene TRBV4-1; D ambiguous. Germline lookup yields CDR1 MGHRA and CDR2 YSYEKL. CDR3 size: 14 residues. Trimming left V 1 base short and J 2 bases short, with 8 bases between. This CDR3 is CASSQGYSQETQYF. The DNA for the CDR3 is TGCGCCAGCAGCCAAGGGTACAGTCAAGAGACCCAGTACTTC.

J is TRBJ2-7 and V is TRBV7-9, with D unresolved. The CDR3 covers 13 residues. Germline V lookup: CDR1 SEHNR, CDR2 FQNEAQ (reference sequence). V shed 5 bases and J shed 2 bases, with 10 bases lying between them. This chain's CDR3 is CASSPSATYEQYF. DNA for the CDR3: TGTGCCAGCAGCCCCTCGGCTACCTACGAGCAGTACTTC.